A single TCR gamma chain is shown here with its context. Its specificity is not known. TCRdb's protein, taken from a much larger clone, differs from this DNA's translation at residue 5, likely owing to a read error; the protein displayed comes from the DNA. The CDR3 totals 18 residues. With 5 bases clipped from V and 9 bases from J, the junction kept 16 bases outside the gene matches. Germline CDR1 GITISATS, CDR2 ISYDGTV (reference sequence). TCRdb reran clone calling via CATT on the multiplex PCR reads. The sample includes roughly 32,000 gamma-chain clones, over 1.3% of them seen just once. Bulk repertoires came from Vgamma9/Vdelta2+ or Vdelta2-negative gammadelta T cells flow-sorted from PBMC. This sample stems from a study of γδ T cells in repeated Plasmodium falciparum infection. Overall study context: Donors were malaria-exposed Malian children or age- and gender-matched Australian children.

Study observations and caveats: Waves of new clonotype selection appeared after repeated controlled infections in Vdelta2-negative, largely Vdelta1+, gammadelta T cells.

Sequencing was performed on gamma-delta T cells from blood. This TCR was recovered from a pool of human donors (malaria-infected and uninfected, not separated). The chain recombines TRGV9 with TRGJP. TCRdb offers no J gene call, so here the DNA was matched to germline to obtain one. The CDR3: CALWGGTKEGLGKKIKVF. CDR3 DNA: TGTGCCTTGTGGGGGGGTACGAAAGAGGGGTTGGGCAAAAAAATCAAGGTATTT.